The clone carrying this T cell receptor (beta chain) was found once. V lost 0 bases and J 4 bases, leaving 7 bases between the germline ends. The CDR3 sequence is 13 residues long. The germline V gene has CDR1 SGDLS and CDR2 YYNGEE. As originally analysed: Scientists estimated how many nucleated cells there were by amplifying reference gene primers. Sequenced by immunoSEQ multiplex PCR; TCRdb stores in-frame clones only, minus some. That table supplies the V and J calls and clone size; D and trimming were determined from the DNA. The sample holds about 200,000 clones; 70% to 90% are singletons and the top ten take 3% to 4%. These data come from a study of blood T cell repertoires in COVID-19. Study-wide background: Italy, Spain and the United States were the sources of the convalescent and acute COVID-19 samples.

The rearrangement joins TRBV9 to TRBJ2-5; tentative D call: TRBD2 (5 bases). This clonotype originated in a man in his 60s with acute or convalescent COVID-19. The specimen sequenced was peripheral blood. The CDR3 sequence: CASSVAGTETQYF. CDR3 sequence (DNA): TGTGCCAGCAGCGTAGCGGGAACAGAGACCCAGTACTTC.